Below, 27 T cell receptor beta chains from the same sample are listed, as sequenced in a study of PD-1 blockade in mismatch repair-deficient tumors. The table came from immunoSEQ multiplex PCR; TCRdb's copy has only in-frame clones and leaves some out. The sample carries under 50,000 clones, over 75% recorded once. The sample here was PBMCs, taken before pembrolizumab treatment. These receptors all stem from an adult with mismatch repair-deficient cancer.

The rearrangement links TRBV19 to TRBJ2-7; 9 bases are a match to TRBD2. The J segment lost 6 bases and the V segment lost 6 bases, leaving 12 bases of the junction unmatched. Germline CDR1 reads LNHDA; CDR2 reads SQIVND (reference sequence). There are 15 residues in the CDR3. DNA for the CDR3: TGTGCCAGTAGCAACCCTTCCGGGACTAGCTCCGAGCAGTACTTC. This translates into CASSNPSGTSSEQYF. The full variable domain, its missing parts supplied by reference TRBV19 and TRBJ2-7, is DGGITQSPKYLFRKEGQNVTLSCEQNLNHDAMYWYRQDPGQGLRLIYYSQIVNDFQKGDIAEGYSVSREKKESFPLTVTSAQKNPTAFYLCASSNPSGTSSEQYFGPGTRLTVT.

This clone was observed a handful of times. The chain carries TRBV21-1 and TRBJ1-5; the table gives TRBD1 as D, unverified against the DNA. TRBV21-1 is a listed pseudogene. This CDR3 is built from 14 residues. CDR3 amino acids: CASPGTGCNQPQHF. CDR3 DNA: TGTGCCAGCCCCGGGACAGGGTGTAATCAGCCCCAGCATTTT.

The rearrangement links TRBV13 to TRBJ1-5; D possibly corresponds to TRBD1 (6 bases). The CDR3 is made up of 14 amino acids. The germline CDR1 and CDR2 sequences are PRHDT and FYEKMQ (reference sequence). Trimming removed 4 bases at V and 3 bases at J, with 10 bases between. The CDR3 DNA is TGTGCCAGCAGCTCAGGACAGTCCAATCAGCCCCAGCATTTT. This translates into CASSSGQSNQPQHF. Variable domain in full (rest from reference TRBV13 and TRBJ1-5): AAGVIQSPRHLIKEKRETATLKCYPIPRHDTVYWYQQGPGQDPQFLISFYEKMQSDKGSIPDRFSAQQFSDYHSELNMSSLELGDSALYFCASSSGQSNQPQHFGDGTRLSIL.

The V gene is TRBV5-4, the J gene TRBJ2-7; 9 bases are a match to TRBD1. J lost 1 base, V lost 4 bases, and 3 bases had no gene match. The CDR3 spans 14 residues. CDR1 is SGHNT and CDR2 is YYREEE in the germline V gene (reference sequence). CDR3 DNA: TGTGCCAGCAGCCCGACAGGGGGATCCTACGAGCAGTACTTC. Amino acids: CASSPTGGSYEQYF.

The chain employs TRBV7-2 and TRBJ2-7, with 9 positions matching TRBD2. The CDR3 extends over 15 amino acids. J lost 2 bases, V lost 1 base, and 3 bases had no gene match. Germline CDR1 is SGHTA and CDR2 is FQGNSA. The CDR3 spells CASSLGSGSAYEQYF. As DNA, the CDR3 is TGTGCCAGCAGCTTAGGTAGCGGGAGTGCCTACGAGCAGTACTTC.

V is TRBV5-3 and J is TRBJ2-7, with D maybe TRBD1 (6 bases). TRBV5-3 is an open reading frame whose function is uncertain. This CDR3 has 12 amino acids. The V gene lost 3 bases and the J gene lost 3 bases, with 7 bases spanning the gap. The CDR3 protein is CARSSQGYEQYF. The CDR3 coding sequence is TGTGCCAGAAGCTCACAGGGCTACGAGCAGTACTTC.

This clone rates as medium-sized (0.01 to 0.1%). V and J are TRBV19 and TRBJ2-1; maybe TRBD2 (5 bases). This CDR3 spans 14 amino acids. Germline V gene sequence: CDR1 LNHDA, CDR2 SQIVND (reference sequence). V was cut by 1 base and J by 2 bases, with 6 bases left in between. The CDR3 DNA follows: TGTGCCAGTAGTATAGGGGGAGCCTACAATGAGCAGTTCTTC. Translating it yields CASSIGGAYNEQFF. Looking up the rest from reference TRBV19 and TRBJ2-1 gives the full variable domain: DGGITQSPKYLFRKEGQNVTLSCEQNLNHDAMYWYRQDPGQGLRLIYYSQIVNDFQKGDIAEGYSVSREKKESFPLTVTSAQKNPTAFYLCASSIGGAYNEQFFGPGTRLTVL.

This clone was counted once. This chain joins TRBV2 and TRBJ2-5; D unresolved. Germline V gene lookup returns CDR1 SNHLY and CDR2 FYNNEI. There are 12 residues in the CDR3. V lost 3 bases and J lost 4, with 6 bases in between. This chain's CDR3 is CASSEVRETQYF. CDR3 nucleotides: TGTGCCAGCAGTGAGGTTCGAGAGACCCAGTACTTC.

V gene TRBV11-2 combines with J gene TRBJ2-2; TRBD1 agrees at 8 bases. The CDR3 is 14 residues long. Trimming took 5 bases from V and 4 from J; bases not matched to a gene: 3. Per germline, CDR1 SGHAT and CDR2 FQNNGV. CDR3 loop: CASSQGASTGELFF. For the CDR3, the DNA is TGTGCCAGCAGCCAGGGGGCCTCCACCGGGGAGCTGTTTTTT. Based on the CDR3 plus reference TRBV11-2 and TRBJ2-2, the full variable domain is EAGVAQSPRYKIIEKRQSVAFWCNPISGHATLYWYQQILGQGPKLLIQFQNNGVVDDSQLPKDRFSAERLKGVDSTLKIQPAKLEDSAVYLCASSQGASTGELFFGEGSRLTVL.

The chain links TRBV2 to TRBJ1-4; D call uncertain. Trimming stripped 3 bases from V and 5 bases from J, with 10 bases between. This CDR3 is built from 14 residues. In germline, CDR1 is SNHLY, CDR2 FYNNEI. The CDR3 DNA reads as TGTGCCAGCAGTGATGGTCAGGAGAATGAAAAACTGTTTTTT. It specifies CASSDGQENEKLFF.

The chain carries TRBV29-1 and TRBJ1-2; no clear D gene. Trimming left V 3 bases short and J 1 base short, with 6 bases between. The germline V gene has CDR1 SQVTM and CDR2 ANQGSEA. The CDR3 is 12 amino acids. Written as DNA, the CDR3 is TGCAGCGTTGAGTTGGGTAACTATGGCTACACCTTC. Its translation: CSVELGNYGYTF. Complete variable domain (other parts from reference TRBV29-1 and TRBJ1-2): SAVISQKPSRDICQRGTSLTIQCQVDSQVTMMFWYRQQPGQSLTLIATANQGSEATYESGFVIDKFPISRPNLTFSTLTVSNMSPEDSSIYLCSVELGNYGYTFGSGTRLTVV.

The chain joins TRBV29-1 to TRBJ1-5, with D hard to call. V was clipped by 4 bases and J by 2 bases, with 12 bases between them. CDR1 and CDR2 from the germline V gene are SQVTM and ANQGSEA. The CDR3 totals 14 residues. The CDR3 loop reads CSVVPGSGNQPQHF. DNA of the CDR3: TGCAGCGTTGTGCCGGGGAGCGGCAATCAGCCCCAGCATTTT.

The CDR3 loop is CASSRTVGAGELFF. The CDR3 region has the DNA TGTGCCAGCAGTAGGACAGTGGGGGCCGGGGAGCTGTTTTTT. V and J are TRBV28 and TRBJ2-2; weak D call: TRBD1 (6 bases). Trimming took off 5 bases at V and 6 bases at J, with 13 bases between the two ends. This CDR3 is 14 amino acids long. Germline values: CDR1 MDHEN, CDR2 SYDVKM.

This chain joins TRBV7-6 and TRBJ2-5; the match to TRBD2 covers 8 bases. The CDR3 length is 16 residues. Losses at the gene ends were 1 base for V and 4 bases for J; bases not matched to a gene: 8. Germline V gene sequence: CDR1 SGHVS, CDR2 FNYEAQ. CDR3 DNA sequence: TGTGCCAGCAGCTTAGGGACGGGCCGGGAGGGAGAGACCCAGTACTTC. Translation: CASSLGTGREGETQYF.

The gene calls are TRBV27 and TRBJ1-2, with a weak D call TRBD1 (5 bases). V shed 3 bases and J shed 1 base, with 12 bases lying between them. The length of the CDR3 is 15 residues. The germline V gene encodes CDR1 MNHEY and CDR2 SMNVEV (reference sequence). The CDR3 coding sequence is TGTGCCAGCAGTTTGCAGGGTCCATTTAACTATGGCTACACCTTC. Its protein is CASSLQGPFNYGYTF.

V is TRBV9 and J is TRBJ2-1; TRBD1 matches 9 bases. The V and J ends lost 4 bases and 10 bases, in that order; junction bases with no gene match: 12. The CDR3 consists of 15 residues. Germline loops: CDR1 SGDLS, CDR2 YYNGEE. For the CDR3, the DNA is TGTGCCAGCAGCATCGGGACAGGGCCCCCTCTGGAGCAGTTCTTC. Its protein product is CASSIGTGPPLEQFF.

The rearrangement links TRBV30 to TRBJ2-1; 8 nucleotides match TRBD2. The CDR3 spans 13 residues. V lost 0 bases and J lost 6; bases outside the gene matches: 1. Germline-derived CDR1 and CDR2 are GTSNPN and SVGIG (reference sequence). CDR3 sequence: CAWSVGTSNEQFF. CDR3 nucleotides: TGTGCCTGGAGTGTAGGGACTAGCAATGAGCAGTTCTTC. The whole variable domain, remainder taken from reference TRBV30 and TRBJ2-1, is SQTIHQWPATLVQPVGSPLSLECTVEGTSNPNLYWYRQAAGRGLQLLFYSVGIGQISSEVPQNLSASRPQDRQFILSSKKLLLSDSGFYLCAWSVGTSNEQFFGPGTRLTVL.

The rearrangement joins TRBV14 to TRBJ2-7; the match to TRBD2 covers 7 bases. The CDR3 is made up of 13 amino acids. V shed 8 bases and J 6 bases; nucleotides not matched to a gene: 10. CDR1 and CDR2 from the germline V gene are SGHDN and FVKESK. In DNA, the CDR3 is TGTGCCAGCCGGGCTAGCGGTTTCTCCGAGCAGTACTTC. It yields the protein CASRASGFSEQYF.

The table lists this clone with a few counts. This chain links TRBV11-1 with TRBJ2-7; D unclear. V was shortened by 8 bases and J by 1 base, with 12 bases between the two germline ends. The CDR3 is 13 residues long. Germline-derived CDR1 and CDR2 are SGHAT and FQDESV (reference sequence). CDR3 sequence (DNA): TGTGCCAGCGAAAGCAGGAATTCCTACGAGCAGTACTTC. Its translation: CASESRNSYEQYF.

CDR3: CASIRTSGIGEQFF. CDR3 nucleotides: TGTGCCAGCATAAGGACTAGCGGGATAGGTGAGCAGTTCTTC. The J gene is TRBJ2-1, the V gene TRBV6-1, with 12 bases identical to TRBD2. The V gene's germline CDR1 is MNHNS and CDR2 SASEGT. The V segment lost 7 bases and the J segment 9 bases; nucleotides outside the gene matches: 7. This CDR3 spans 14 amino acids.

CDR3 in amino acids: CAISEATSGGNTGELFF. CDR3 coding DNA: TGTGCCATCAGTGAGGCGACTAGCGGGGGGAACACCGGGGAGCTGTTTTTT. The rearrangement links TRBV10-3 to TRBJ2-2, with 12 bases aligning to TRBD2. The CDR3 extends over 17 amino acids. V gave up 2 bases and J gave up 1 base; unmatched junction bases: 2. In germline, CDR1 is ENHRY, CDR2 SYGVKD.

The genes are TRBV7-3 and TRBJ2-6, with D perhaps matching TRBD1 (6 bases). Germline lookup yields CDR1 SGHTA and CDR2 FQGTGA. V was shortened by 2 bases and J by 3 bases, with 11 bases between the two germline ends. The CDR3 sequence is 16 residues long. As DNA, the CDR3 is TGTGCCAGCAGCTTAGAGACCAGGGGTGGGGCCAACGTCCTGACTTTC. It encodes CASSLETRGGANVLTF.

The chain joins TRBV11-2 to TRBJ2-2, with D perhaps matching TRBD2 (5 bases). Germline V gene data show CDR1 as SGHAT and CDR2 as FQNNGV. V lost 0 bases and J lost 5, with 10 bases in between. The CDR3 has 15 amino acids. DNA for the CDR3: TGTGCCAGCAGCTTAGATAGATGGGAGACCGGGGAGCTGTTTTTT. Translation: CASSLDRWETGELFF.

The chain uses TRBV6-6 and TRBJ2-7; 9 nucleotides agree with TRBD1. This CDR3 spans 13 amino acids. V shed 6 bases, J shed 5 bases, and the junction held 5 bases outside the gene matches. Germline V gene lookup returns CDR1 MNHNY and CDR2 SVGAGI (reference sequence). This CDR3 reads CASSWTGEHEQYF. The CDR3 DNA sequence: TGTGCCAGCAGCTGGACAGGGGAGCACGAGCAGTACTTC.

The count of this clone is one. The rearrangement joins TRBV10-2 to TRBJ1-1; 8 bases agree with TRBD1. Germline lookup yields CDR1 WSHSY and CDR2 SAAADI. V lost 6 bases, J lost 2 bases, and 8 bases stayed unmatched. This CDR3 is built from 15 residues. DNA for the CDR3: TGCGCCAGCAGAGTCGCACAGGGGGGAAACACTGAAGCTTTCTTT. Amino acids: CASRVAQGGNTEAFF.

V gene TRBV11-2 combines with J gene TRBJ1-3; the D gene is possibly TRBD1 (5 bases). The CDR3 sequence is 15 residues long. Germline loops: CDR1 SGHAT, CDR2 FQNNGV. Trimming shortened V by 4 bases and J by 4 bases, and 14 bases separated the two germline ends. The CDR3 loop reads CASSSSAGQGNTIYF. CDR3 nucleotide sequence: TGTGCCAGCAGCTCCTCGGCGGGGCAGGGAAACACCATATATTTT.

J is TRBJ2-3 and V is TRBV30; unclear D gene. The CDR3 consists of 11 residues. Germline CDR1 GTSNPN, CDR2 SVGIG (reference sequence). V lost 3 bases and J lost 5, with 6 bases in between. The CDR3 spells CAWSARDTQYF. CDR3 DNA sequence: TGTGCCTGGAGCGCCCGAGATACGCAGTATTTT.